The source of this T cell receptor (beta chain) is a study of T cell changes during pregnancy in multiple sclerosis. J gave up 4 bases and V 7 bases, and 10 bases lay outside the gene matches. Germline values: CDR1 SNHLY, CDR2 FYNNEI. This CDR3 contains 15 residues. The protocol was immunoSEQ multiplex PCR, while the TCRdb copy is restricted to in-frame clones and leaves out a portion. Among 38,000 or so clones listed, over 85% were seen once. The starting material was peripheral blood, obtained before pregnancy. The chain combines TRBV2 with TRBJ1-5; the match to TRBD1 covers 7 bases. The sequence derives from a female donor with multiple sclerosis, enrolled in a pregnancy study. The CDR3 DNA follows: TGTGCCAGCACTACAGGGGATGGACGAAATCAGCCCCAGCATTTT. Translation: CASTTGDGRNQPQHF. Looking up the rest from reference TRBV2 and TRBJ1-5 gives the full variable domain: EPEVTQTPSHQVTQMGQEVILRCVPISNHLYFYWYRQILGQKVEFLVSFYNNEISEKSEIFDDQFSVERPDGSNFTLKIRSTKLEDSAMYFCASTTGDGRNQPQHFGDGTRLSIL.